These 28 T cell receptor beta chains were sequenced from one sample in a study of T cell responses to AZD1222 COVID-19 vaccine. The table came from immunoSEQ multiplex PCR; TCRdb's copy has only in-frame clones and leaves some out. The table lists fewer than 130,000 clones, under 95% of them singletons. The material was peripheral blood, obtained on day 0 of AZD1222 vaccination. The receptor set was obtained from an adult in good health.

V is TRBV11-2 and J is TRBJ1-2, with D possibly being TRBD1 (6 bases). Trimming removed 8 bases at V and 3 bases at J, with 13 bases between. In germline, CDR1 is SGHAT, CDR2 FQNNGV. The CDR3 totals 13 residues. In DNA, the CDR3 is TGTGCCAGCGGGGAAACAGGGTACTATGGCTACACCTTC. It translates to CASGETGYYGYTF.

The V gene is TRBV6-5, the J gene TRBJ1-2; D gene unclear. In germline, CDR1 is MNHEY, CDR2 SVGAGI. The length of the CDR3 is 14 residues. The germline V and J ends were trimmed by 0 bases and 8 bases, with 13 bases remaining between them. The CDR3 DNA follows: TGTGCCAGCAGTTACTCAGAACGTGGGGTGGGCTACACCTTC. Protein sequence: CASSYSERGVGYTF.

V usage is TRBV27 and J usage is TRBJ2-3; no reliable D call. The CDR3 has 17 residues. V was pared by 0 bases and J by 0 bases, with 13 bases between. The germline V gene has CDR1 MNHEY and CDR2 SMNVEV (reference sequence). The CDR3 region is CASSLSQSFLSTDTQYF. DNA for the CDR3: TGTGCCAGCAGTTTATCGCAGTCTTTCCTTAGCACAGATACGCAGTATTTT.

The chain's CDR3 is CASSLERTGFGYTF. The DNA of the CDR3 is TGTGCCAGCAGCTTGGAAAGGACAGGGTTTGGCTACACCTTC. V usage is TRBV5-8 and J usage is TRBJ1-2; 8 positions agree with TRBD1. V trimming: 0 bases; J trimming: 7 bases; junction bases outside the gene matches: 5. This CDR3 contains 14 residues. Germline V lookup: CDR1 SGHTS, CDR2 YDEGEE.

V gene TRBV2 combines with J gene TRBJ2-2; 7 bases agree with TRBD1. J was trimmed by 5 bases and V by 6 bases; bases with no gene match: 6. Per germline, CDR1 SNHLY and CDR2 FYNNEI. There are 14 residues in the CDR3. This CDR3 reads CASRGRGLTGELFF. Written as DNA, the CDR3 is TGTGCCAGCAGGGGCAGGGGGTTGACCGGGGAGCTGTTTTTT.

The chain joins TRBV2 to TRBJ1-4; TRBD1 matches 7 bases. The CDR3 runs to 16 residues. Germline trimming cut 5 bases from V and 0 bases from J; bases unmatched to any gene: 6. Germline CDR1 and CDR2: SNHLY and FYNNEI. The CDR3 spells CASSPRQGATNEKLFF. The CDR3 nucleotides read TGTGCCAGCAGTCCTCGACAGGGTGCAACTAATGAAAAACTGTTTTTT. Together with reference TRBV2 and TRBJ1-4, the CDR3 gives the full variable domain: EPEVTQTPSHQVTQMGQEVILRCVPISNHLYFYWYRQILGQKVEFLVSFYNNEISEKSEIFDDQFSVERPDGSNFTLKIRSTKLEDSAMYFCASSPRQGATNEKLFFGSGTQLSVL.

The rearrangement joins TRBV7-9 to TRBJ2-7; TRBD1 aligns across 8 bases. CDR1 and CDR2 (germline): SEHNR, FQNEAQ (reference sequence). The CDR3 spans 14 residues. Trimming cost V 1 base and J 6 bases; bases outside gene matches: 5. The CDR3 nucleotides are TGTGCCAGCAGCTTAGTTGCAGGGGGCGGCGAGCAGTACTTC. Encoded protein: CASSLVAGGGEQYF.

V gene TRBV9 combines with J gene TRBJ2-3, with D possibly being TRBD2 (7 bases). This CDR3 region has 16 residues. V shed 3 bases and J shed 1 base, with 15 bases lying between them. Looked up from germline, CDR1 is SGDLS and CDR2 is YYNGEE. The CDR3 protein is CASSAGASGRTDTQYF. The CDR3 coding sequence is TGTGCCAGCAGCGCGGGGGCTAGCGGACGCACAGATACGCAGTATTTT. Variable domain in full (rest from reference TRBV9 and TRBJ2-3): DSGVTQTPKHLITATGQRVTLRCSPRSGDLSVYWYQQSLDQGLQFLIQYYNGEERAKGNILERFSAQQFPDLHSELNLSSLELGDSALYFCASSAGASGRTDTQYFGPGTRLTVL.

V and J are TRBV18 and TRBJ1-1; 7 positions match TRBD1. CDR1 is KGHSH and CDR2 is LQKENI in the germline V gene. Trimming took 6 bases from V and 5 from J; bases not matched to a gene: 6. The length of the CDR3 is 13 residues. The CDR3 bases are TGTGCCAGCTCCCGAACAGGGGAAACTGAAGCTTTCTTT. Translation: CASSRTGETEAFF.

The chain joins TRBV6-5 to TRBJ1-2; the match to TRBD1 covers 10 bases. With V trimmed by 7 bases and J by 2 bases, 7 bases remained unmatched. CDR1 and CDR2 from the germline V gene are MNHEY and SVGAGI. This CDR3 contains 15 residues. CDR3 region: CASISRDRGNYGYTF. The CDR3 bases are TGTGCCAGCATTAGCCGGGACAGGGGAAACTATGGCTACACCTTC.

The gene calls are TRBV5-5 and TRBJ2-7; D gene uncertain. This CDR3 is built from 12 residues. Trimming stripped 0 bases from V and 6 bases from J, with 7 bases between. Germline V gene lookup returns CDR1 SGHKS and CDR2 YYEKEE (reference sequence). CDR3 protein: CASSLGPAEQYF. DNA of the CDR3: TGTGCCAGCAGCTTGGGTCCTGCCGAGCAGTACTTC. The whole variable domain, filled in from reference TRBV5-5 and TRBJ2-7, reads DAGVTQSPTHLIKTRGQQVTLRCSPISGHKSVSWYQQVLGQGPQFIFQYYEKEERGRGNFPDRFSARQFPNYSSELNVNALLLGDSALYLCASSLGPAEQYFGPGTRLTVT.

The J gene is TRBJ2-5, the V gene TRBV18; possible D gene TRBD2, 5 bases. CDR3 length equals 14 residues. Germline V gene sequence: CDR1 KGHSH, CDR2 LQKENI. The V end was cut by 6 bases, the J end by 5 bases, with 16 bases between. CDR3 DNA: TGTGCCAGCTCCGGGATCTGGCGATCGGAGACCCAGTACTTC. Translated: CASSGIWRSETQYF. The variable domain in full, completed from reference TRBV18 and TRBJ2-5, reads NAGVMQNPRHLVRRRGQEARLRCSPMKGHSHVYWYRQLPEEGLKFMVYLQKENIIDESGMPKERFSAEFPKEGPSILRIQQVVRGDSAAYFCASSGIWRSETQYFGPGTRLLVL.

The chain employs TRBV6-5 and TRBJ2-2; tentative D call: TRBD2 (7 bases). Germline V gene sequence: CDR1 MNHEY, CDR2 SVGAGI. The CDR3 totals 14 residues. V lost 10 bases to trimming and J lost 6 bases, with 18 bases between them. In DNA, the CDR3 is TGTGCCACCAATTCCGGGGGGCTCGCCGGGGAGCTGTTTTTT. It yields the protein CATNSGGLAGELFF.

The V and J genes are TRBV27 and TRBJ1-2; 7 nucleotides agree with TRBD1. The CDR3 is 14 amino acids. The J segment lost 4 bases and the V segment lost 4 bases, leaving 6 bases of the junction unmatched. Looked up from germline, CDR1 is MNHEY and CDR2 is SMNVEV (reference sequence). The CDR3 sequence is CASSSIDRVYGYTF. Here the CDR3 DNA reads TGTGCCAGCAGTTCCATCGACAGGGTCTATGGCTACACCTTC.

The V gene is TRBV19, the J gene TRBJ1-3; the D is unclear. The CDR3 is 14 residues long. The V and J ends lost 5 bases and 4 bases respectively, with 12 bases between them. Per the germline V gene, CDR1 is LNHDA and CDR2 is SQIVND (reference sequence). The CDR3 sequence is CASSWDRVGNTIYF. The CDR3 DNA is TGTGCCAGTAGTTGGGATCGGGTCGGAAACACCATATATTTT.

The rearrangement uses TRBV28 and TRBJ2-1; tentative D call: TRBD2 (7 bases). Between the trimmed V and J ends, which lost 8 bases and 5 bases, there was a span of 19 bases. Germline V CDR1 and CDR2: MDHEN, SYDVKM. This CDR3 has 15 amino acids. The CDR3 loop is CASESRRGLHNEQFF. Written as DNA, the CDR3 is TGTGCCAGCGAATCCCGGCGGGGGCTCCACAATGAGCAGTTCTTC.

V usage is TRBV28 and J usage is TRBJ1-2; D not resolved. Trimming removed 2 bases at V and 4 bases at J, with 11 bases between. The CDR3 is 14 residues long. CDR1 is MDHEN and CDR2 is SYDVKM in the germline V gene. The CDR3: CASSLQLSGYGYTF. In DNA form, the CDR3 reads TGTGCCAGCAGTTTACAACTTTCTGGCTATGGCTACACCTTC.

The CDR3: CASSKETGAAIGEKLFF. The DNA of the CDR3 is TGTGCCAGCTCAAAAGAGACAGGGGCCGCGATAGGGGAAAAACTGTTTTTT. The rearrangement links TRBV18 to TRBJ1-4; 8 bases match TRBD1. J gave up 8 bases and V 5 bases, and 16 bases lay outside the gene matches. This CDR3 region has 17 residues. Germline V CDR1 and CDR2: KGHSH, LQKENI.

CDR3 coding DNA: TGTGCCAGCAGTCCGCAGGCTAGCGGGACAGATACGCAGTATTTT. This sequence encodes CASSPQASGTDTQYF. The chain couples TRBV6-4 to TRBJ2-3; 8 positions agree with TRBD2. The germline V gene encodes CDR1 MRHNA and CDR2 SNTAGT. The V segment lost 5 bases and the J segment 3 bases; nucleotides outside the gene matches: 7. This CDR3 has 15 amino acids.

The chain recombines TRBV24-1 with TRBJ2-5; perhaps D is TRBD1 or TRBD2 (5 bases each). Germline V gives CDR1 KGHDR, CDR2 SFDVKD. CDR3 length equals 12 residues. The germline V and J ends were trimmed by 9 bases and 4 bases, with 11 bases remaining between them. CDR3 sequence: CATGGSRETQYF. The CDR3 nucleotides read TGTGCCACCGGGGGATCGAGAGAGACCCAGTACTTC.

This rearrangement joins TRBV2 to TRBJ1-6, with a tentative D call TRBD1 (6 bases). V lost 6 bases to trimming and J lost 7 bases, with 16 bases between them. CDR3 length: 15 amino acids. From germline, CDR1 is SNHLY and CDR2 FYNNEI. The CDR3 region is CASRETQGSNSPLHF. The DNA for the CDR3 is TGTGCCAGCAGGGAAACCCAGGGGTCAAATTCACCCCTCCACTTT.

The chain links TRBV28 to TRBJ2-7; possible D gene TRBD1, 6 bases. Germline CDR1 is MDHEN and CDR2 is SYDVKM. This CDR3 contains 13 residues. V lost 4 bases and J lost 5, with 12 bases in between. CDR3 nucleotide sequence: TGTGCCAGCAGTTCCGGACAGAAAGACGAGCAGTACTTC. As protein: CASSSGQKDEQYF.

This clone was recorded once. The V and J genes are TRBV28 and TRBJ1-5; 10 bases line up with TRBD1. V shed 6 bases, J shed 7 bases, and the junction held 9 bases outside the gene matches. The V gene's germline CDR1 is MDHEN and CDR2 SYDVKM. The CDR3 has 15 residues. The CDR3 is CASRRRDRGVQPQHF. CDR3 nucleotide sequence: TGTGCCAGCAGGCGCCGGGACAGGGGTGTGCAGCCCCAGCATTTT.

This chain links TRBV9 with TRBJ2-2; D not resolved. CDR1 SGDLS and CDR2 YYNGEE come from the germline V gene. Trimming removed 0 bases at V and 1 base at J, with 4 bases between. This CDR3 contains 14 residues. The CDR3 reads CASSVGGNTGELFF. For the CDR3, the DNA is TGTGCCAGCAGCGTAGGTGGGAACACCGGGGAGCTGTTTTTT. Drawing the rest from reference TRBV9 and TRBJ2-2, the complete variable domain is DSGVTQTPKHLITATGQRVTLRCSPRSGDLSVYWYQQSLDQGLQFLIQYYNGEERAKGNILERFSAQQFPDLHSELNLSSLELGDSALYFCASSVGGNTGELFFGEGSRLTVL.

This clone was seen once. The chain links TRBV3-1 (or the pseudogene TRBV3-2) to TRBJ1-2; a possible D gene is TRBD1 (5 bases). V dropped 4 bases and J dropped 4 bases, with 10 bases sitting between them. This CDR3 spans 13 amino acids. CDR1 and CDR2 from the germline V gene are LGHDT and YNNKEL (reference sequence). CDR3 nucleotide sequence: TGTGCCAGCAGCCCTGGAGGGACCTATGGCTACACCTTC. Translated, it gives CASSPGGTYGYTF.

The V and J genes are TRBV27 and TRBJ1-2, with 7 bases aligning to TRBD1. Germline CDR1 reads MNHEY; CDR2 reads SMNVEV (reference sequence). This CDR3 has 15 amino acids. J gave up 2 bases and V 7 bases, and 10 bases lay outside the gene matches. CDR3 sequence reads: CASTRTGQINYGYTF. The CDR3 nucleotides read TGTGCCAGCACCCGAACGGGACAGATAAACTATGGCTACACCTTC.

The chain recombines TRBV27 with TRBJ2-7; TRBD1 agrees at 8 bases. V was pared by 1 base and J by 6 bases, with 8 bases of the junction left unmatched. Germline CDR1 reads MNHEY; CDR2 reads SMNVEV (reference sequence). The CDR3 has 15 amino acids. CDR3: CASSLFGTGHSEQYF. The CDR3 DNA is TGTGCCAGCAGTTTATTTGGGACAGGACATAGCGAGCAGTACTTC.

This sequence joins TRBV6-5 and TRBJ2-1; 8 bases are shared with TRBD2. After removal of 4 bases from V and 4 bases from J, the junction contained 6 bases not matched to a gene. Germline V gene sequence: CDR1 MNHEY, CDR2 SVGAGI. CDR3 size: 15 residues. CDR3 DNA: TGTGCCAGCAGTTCAGTGGCGGGGGGTTACAATGAGCAGTTCTTC. This sequence encodes CASSSVAGGYNEQFF.